The present T cell receptor beta chain was sequenced within a study of post-analysis software for immune sequencing data. General observations from the study: Multiple sclerosis was associated with a significant reduction in normalized Chao1 diversity relative to controls. Patients showed TRBV5-6, TRBV5-1 and TRBV20-1 among five TRBV segments more frequent than in controls.

As for this clonotype: The antigen is unknown.

Incorporated into the TCR beta cDNA libraries were unique molecular identifiers, which served to reduce PCR and sequencing biases. TCRdb fed the PCR reads into MiXCR, producing one record per CDR3 protein. There are about 810,000 distinct CDR3 sequences in the sample; under 70% occur only once, and over 4% lies in the top ten. The CDR3 sequence is 15 residues long. The junction had 11 bases not matched to a gene; V was cut back by 4 bases and J by 7 bases. Germline V gives CDR1 SGHDT, CDR2 YYEEEE. The material sequenced was blood. The receptor comes from a girl aged 10 to 17 with multiple sclerosis. The chain uses TRBV5-6 and TRBJ2-1, with 7 bases matching TRBD2. The CDR3 bases are TGTGCCAGCAGCGAGACGGGACTACTCTGGAATGAGCAGTTCTTC. Translated, it gives CASSETGLLWNEQFF.